This is a list of T cell receptor beta chains from one sample in a study of immune evolution from preneoplasia to lung adenocarcinoma. Data came from immunoSEQ multiplex PCR; TCRdb stores just in-frame clones and leaves some out. In the table there are about 4,200 clones, 79% of which are singletons. Sequenced input: FFPE invasive lung adenocarcinoma tissue. The receptor set was obtained from a person aged 40 to 65 with lung adenocarcinoma. Some clones in this sample may be carry-over from other donors' samples. Each CDR3 is given with its conserved first and last residue. D genes are given only for firm matches. Clone size appears in some rows only: once, few, many, or a class for an expanded clone.

D: TRBD1
size: -
V: TRBV6-5
J: TRBJ1-5
CDR3: CASSYTTGSDQPQHF
DNA: TGTGCCAGCAGTTACACGACAGGGTCCGACCAGCCCCAGCATTTT

D: -
size: -
V: TRBV7-9
J: TRBJ2-2
CDR3: CASSRPHSTGELFF
DNA: TGTGCCAGCAGTCGGCCCCATTCCACCGGGGAGCTGTTTTTT

D: TRBD1
size: -
V: TRBV11-2
J: TRBJ1-4
CDR3: CASSRGQGQMSTNEKLFF
DNA: TGTGCCAGCAGCCGGGGACAGGGCCAGATGTCGACTAATGAAAAACTGTTTTTT

D: -
size: once
V: TRBV19
J: TRBJ2-2
CDR3: CASSISSANTGELFF
DNA: TGTGCCAGTAGTATTTCCTCCGCGAACACCGGGGAGCTGTTTTTT

D: -
size: -
V: TRBV7-3
J: TRBJ1-6
CDR3: CASSLTGDGYSPLHF
DNA: TGTGCCAGCAGCTTAACTGGGGATGGATATTCACCCCTCCACTTT

D: TRBD1
size: -
V: TRBV18
J: TRBJ1-2
CDR3: CASSPTTRTGSYGYTF
DNA: TGTGCCAGCTCACCAACTACGAGGACAGGGTCCTATGGCTACACCTTC

D: -
size: -
V: TRBV11-1
J: TRBJ2-7
CDR3: CASSPQEGEQYF
DNA: TGTGCCAGCAGCCCCCAAGAGGGAGAGCAGTACTTC

D: -
size: -
V: TRBV19
J: TRBJ1-1
CDR3: CASTGQNTEAFF
DNA: TGTGCCAGTACGGGACAGAACACTGAAGCTTTCTTT

D: -
size: -
V: TRBV6-5
J: TRBJ1-2
CDR3: CASPALPPPYGYTF
DNA: TGTGCCAGCCCAGCGTTACCGCCTCCCTATGGCTACACCTTC

D: TRBD2
size: once
V: TRBV7-3
J: TRBJ2-7
CDR3: CASSPGGGREQYF
DNA: TGTGCCAGCAGCCCCGGGGGGGGCAGGGAGCAGTACTTC

D: TRBD1
size: few
V: TRBV11-2
J: TRBJ2-2
CDR3: CASSLYRGPGELFF
DNA: TGTGCCAGCAGCTTATACAGGGGACCCGGGGAGCTGTTTTTT

D: TRBD1
size: -
V: TRBV10-2
J: TRBJ2-7
CDR3: CASSLTSNPGQGFYEQYF
DNA: TGCGCCAGCAGCCTTACAAGCAACCCGGGACAGGGGTTTTACGAGCAGTACTTC

D: TRBD1
size: -
V: TRBV12-5
J: TRBJ2-6
CDR3: CASGLVSGTGVSGANVLTF
DNA: TGTGCTAGTGGTTTGGTATCCGGGACAGGCGTCTCTGGGGCCAACGTCCTGACTTTC

D: TRBD2
size: -
V: TRBV7-3
J: TRBJ2-3
CDR3: CASSLKAGGPTDTQYF
DNA: TGTGCCAGCAGCTTAAAGGCGGGAGGGCCGACAGATACGCAGTATTTT

D: TRBD1
size: -
V: TRBV6-4
J: TRBJ2-3
CDR3: CASSEQGGGTDTQYF
DNA: TGTGCCAGCAGTGAACAGGGGGGCGGCACAGATACGCAGTATTTT

D: -
size: -
V: TRBV27
J: TRBJ2-1
CDR3: CASSFSQGSRRSYNEQFF
DNA: TGTGCCAGCAGTTTCTCCCAGGGTTCCCGTAGGTCCTACAATGAGCAGTTCTTC

D: TRBD2
size: -
V: TRBV7-9
J: TRBJ2-1
CDR3: CASSLAGGFYNEQFF
DNA: TGTGCCAGCAGCTTAGCGGGAGGGTTCTACAATGAGCAGTTCTTC

D: -
size: once
V: TRBV19
J: TRBJ2-2
CDR3: CASTTSAATGNTGELFF
DNA: TGTGCCAGTACCACTTCCGCGGCTACAGGGAACACCGGGGAGCTGTTTTTT

D: -
size: -
V: TRBV28
J: TRBJ1-5
CDR3: CASSEINSGSQPQHF
DNA: TGTGCCAGCAGCGAAATAAACTCAGGGTCTCAGCCCCAGCATTTT

D: TRBD2
size: -
V: TRBV19
J: TRBJ2-1
CDR3: CASSTRFSSGVHNEQFF
DNA: TGTGCCAGTAGTACCCGGTTTAGTAGCGGGGTTCACAATGAGCAGTTCTTC

D: TRBD1
size: -
V: TRBV5-1
J: TRBJ2-7
CDR3: CATKPGQGDTYEQYF
DNA: TGCGCCACCAAACCTGGACAGGGTGACACCTACGAGCAGTACTTC

D: -
size: -
V: TRBV30
J: TRBJ1-1
CDR3: CAWYDGNTEAFF
DNA: TGTGCCTGGTACGACGGGAACACTGAAGCTTTCTTT

D: -
size: -
V: TRBV6-4
J: TRBJ2-3
CDR3: CASSDSGGSGTDAQYF
DNA: TGTGCCAGCAGTGACTCAGGGGGGAGCGGCACAGATGCGCAGTATTTT

D: -
size: -
V: TRBV9
J: TRBJ1-1
CDR3: CASSVPQDAMNTEAFF
DNA: TGTGCCAGCAGCGTACCCCAGGACGCAATGAACACTGAAGCTTTCTTT

D: -
size: -
V: TRBV5-4
J: TRBJ2-1
CDR3: CASSFLGPYNEQFF
DNA: TGTGCCAGCAGCTTTCTGGGGCCCTACAATGAGCAGTTCTTC

D: TRBD2
size: few
V: TRBV15
J: TRBJ2-3
CDR3: CATSRVLAGGPTLTDTQYF
DNA: TGTGCCACCAGCAGAGTTCTAGCGGGAGGCCCAACTCTCACAGATACGCAGTATTTT

D: -
size: -
V: TRBV11-2
J: TRBJ1-4
CDR3: CASSRAATNEKLFF
DNA: TGTGCCAGCAGCCGGGCGGCGACTAATGAAAAACTGTTTTTT

D: -
size: -
V: TRBV14
J: TRBJ2-7
CDR3: CASSQDGGPVEQYF
DNA: TGTGCCAGCAGCCAAGATGGGGGGCCCGTCGAGCAGTACTTC

D: -
size: once
V: TRBV5-1
J: TRBJ1-2
CDR3: CASSSDGYYGYTF
DNA: TGCGCCAGCAGCTCGGACGGCTACTATGGCTACACCTTC

D: TRBD1
size: few
V: TRBV18
J: TRBJ2-5
CDR3: CASSQQGQEYQETQYF
DNA: TGTGCCAGCTCACAACAGGGACAGGAATATCAAGAGACCCAGTACTTC

D: -
size: -
V: TRBV28
J: TRBJ2-7
CDR3: CASKGAIFYEQYF
DNA: TGTGCCAGCAAGGGCGCCATTTTCTACGAGCAGTACTTC

D: TRBD2
size: -
V: TRBV14
J: TRBJ2-1
CDR3: CASSHRLAYSTSEQFF
DNA: TGTGCCAGCAGCCACAGACTAGCTTATTCGACAAGTGAGCAGTTCTTC

D: TRBD1
size: -
V: TRBV5-1
J: TRBJ2-3
CDR3: CASSLTGGASKDTQYF
DNA: TGCGCCAGCAGCTTAACAGGGGGCGCGAGCAAAGATACGCAGTATTTT

D: TRBD1
size: -
V: TRBV5-1
J: TRBJ2-7
CDR3: CASSPSTGEPYEQYF
DNA: TGCGCCAGCAGCCCCTCGACAGGGGAACCCTACGAGCAGTACTTC

D: -
size: -
V: TRBV18
J: TRBJ1-2
CDR3: CASSTPLGGYTF
DNA: TGTGCCAGCTCAACTCCGTTAGGGGGCTACACCTTC

D: -
size: -
V: TRBV14
J: TRBJ1-1
CDR3: CASSPEGRGDTEAFF
DNA: TGTGCCAGCAGCCCGGAGGGGCGCGGGGACACTGAAGCTTTCTTT

D: -
size: -
V: TRBV29-1
J: TRBJ1-1
CDR3: CSSLPGMNTEAFF
DNA: TGCAGCTCCCTCCCCGGGATGAACACTGAAGCTTTCTTT

D: -
size: -
V: TRBV5-5
J: TRBJ2-6
CDR3: CASCPNVAQSRANVLTF
DNA: TGTGCCAGCTGCCCCAATGTCGCACAAAGTCGGGCCAACGTCCTGACTTTC

D: -
size: -
V: TRBV6-1
J: TRBJ2-1
CDR3: CASSKLQDYNEQFF
DNA: TGTGCCAGCAGTAAACTACAGGATTACAATGAGCAGTTCTTC